This T cell receptor (beta chain) was captured in a study of Ad26.COV2.S vaccination and SARS-CoV-2 variants. Study in general: Recipients of Ad26.COV2.S got it intramuscularly, once or twice 56 days apart.

The table came from immunoSEQ multiplex PCR; TCRdb's copy has only in-frame clones and leaves some out. The sample holds 330,000 or so clones, roughly 90% seen once. From germline, CDR1 is SGDLS and CDR2 YYNGEE. Trimming shortened V by 1 base and J by 4 bases, and 10 bases separated the two germline ends. The CDR3 totals 14 residues. This clone was detected only once. Treatment indicated: about 20 received Ad26.COV2.S at low or high dose, single or two shots; 5 received placebo; per-sample allocation not given. Sample collection was performed on day 63 after the first vaccine or placebo injection. An Ad26 vector was used to express Wuhan-strain SARS-CoV-2 spike as the vaccine.

The chain recombines TRBV9 with TRBJ2-3, with D maybe TRBD1 (5 bases). The sequence came from a person between 18 and 65 years old who received the Ad26.COV2.S COVID-19 vaccine or a placebo. The specimen comprised peripheral blood, sampled in a trial of Ad26.COV2.S vaccine versus placebo. The CDR3 reads CASSVQGAADTQYF. The CDR3 nucleotides read TGTGCCAGCAGCGTACAAGGGGCAGCAGATACGCAGTATTTT. The full variable domain, with the rest looked up from reference TRBV9 and TRBJ2-3, is DSGVTQTPKHLITATGQRVTLRCSPRSGDLSVYWYQQSLDQGLQFLIQYYNGEERAKGNILERFSAQQFPDLHSELNLSSLELGDSALYFCASSVQGAADTQYFGPGTRLTVL.